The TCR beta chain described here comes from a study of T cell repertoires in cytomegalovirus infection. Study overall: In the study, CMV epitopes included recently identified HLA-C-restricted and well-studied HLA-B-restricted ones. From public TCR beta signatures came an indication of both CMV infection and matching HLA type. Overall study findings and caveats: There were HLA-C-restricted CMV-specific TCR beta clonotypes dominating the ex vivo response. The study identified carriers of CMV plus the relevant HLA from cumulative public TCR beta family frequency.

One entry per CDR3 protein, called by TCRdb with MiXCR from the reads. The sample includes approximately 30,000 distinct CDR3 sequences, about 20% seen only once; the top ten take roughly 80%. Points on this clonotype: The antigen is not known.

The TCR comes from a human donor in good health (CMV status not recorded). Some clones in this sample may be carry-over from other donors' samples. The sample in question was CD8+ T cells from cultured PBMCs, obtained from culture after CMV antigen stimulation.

CDR3 DNA: TGTGCCAGCAGCCTCAAGACAGGGCTCGGGGCCAACGTCCTGACTTTC. Translated: CASSLKTGLGANVLTF. The chain combines TRBV11-2 with TRBJ2-6, with TRBD1 matching 7 bases. V shed 5 bases, J shed 4 bases, and the junction held 8 bases outside the gene matches. Germline CDR1 SGHAT, CDR2 FQNNGV. The CDR3 has 16 amino acids.